Below are 5 T cell receptor beta chains sequenced from a single sample in a study of T cells in Graves' hyperthyroidism and ophthalmopathy. Regions amplified from RNA transcripts were the TCR beta CDR3 regions. The HTBI set primed first-round TCR CDR3 RT-PCR. TCRdb redid the calling of the multiplex PCR reads with MiXCR, one entry per CDR3 protein. The profile shows under 350,000 distinct CDR3 sequences, around a sixth of them singletons. Sequencing was performed on blood. All receptors derive from a woman in her forties or fifties with Graves' hyperthyroidism.

Ten or more counts support this clonotype. This chain uses TRBV2 with TRBJ1-2, with a possible D match to TRBD1 (6 bases). Germline V CDR1 and CDR2: SNHLY, FYNNEI. V lost 8 bases, J lost 4 bases, and 17 bases lay in between. The CDR3 is 14 amino acids. The DNA for the CDR3 is TGTGCCAGCGCGCGCGGGGGAGGGGGCTATGGCTACACCTTC. This codes for CASARGGGGYGYTF.

The sample holds a few counts of this clonotype. The V call is TRBV29-1, the J call TRBJ1-2; D unclear. With 3 bases removed from V and 2 bases from J, the gap between germline ends came to 16 bases. CDR1 is SQVTM, CDR2 ANQGSEA, per germline. The CDR3 length is 15 residues. The CDR3 coding sequence is TGCAGCGTTGATTCAGACTTCATACTCAACTATGGCTACACCTTC. It encodes CSVDSDFILNYGYTF.

At least ten counts were recorded for this clonotype. The V call is TRBV2, the J call TRBJ2-1, with a weak D call TRBD1 (6 bases). Germline CDR1 SNHLY, CDR2 FYNNEI. Trimming left V 6 bases short and J 9 bases short, with 15 bases between. The CDR3 is 13 residues long. Here the CDR3 DNA reads TGTGCCAGCAGAGAGACAGGTTCCAGTGAGCAGTTCTTC. As protein: CASRETGSSEQFF.

The count of this clonotype is one. The chain combines TRBV5-5 with TRBJ1-4; D call uncertain. The germline V gene has CDR1 SGHKS and CDR2 YYEKEE (reference sequence). CDR3 length equals 15 residues. V gave up 1 base and J gave up 7 bases, with 14 bases separating them. CDR3 sequence: CASSLTRRVAEKLFF. The CDR3 region has the DNA TGTGCCAGCAGCTTGACGAGGAGGGTGGCTGAAAAACTGTTTTTT.

This clonotype showed up many times. The chain joins TRBV28 to TRBJ2-3, with D possibly matching TRBD2 (6 bases). The CDR3 spans 16 residues. V was clipped by 6 bases and J by 4 bases, with 20 bases between them. Germline loops: CDR1 MDHEN, CDR2 SYDVKM. CDR3 loop: CASSLWGVVEADTQYF. CDR3 nucleotides: TGTGCCAGCAGCCTCTGGGGGGTAGTTGAGGCAGATACGCAGTATTTT.